This TCR beta chain was profiled in a study of T-cell reconstitution after alpha-beta-depleted transplantation in children. Germline V gives CDR1 SGHRS, CDR2 YFSETQ. This CDR3 contains 14 residues. V lost 5 bases and J lost 2, with 11 bases in between. This sample's TCRbeta library carried unique molecular identifier barcodes. MiXCR was run by TCRdb on the PCR reads, yielding one entry per CDR3 protein. The data hold approximately 590,000 distinct CDR3 sequences, with over 9.5% observed a single time. This clonotype has a handful of counts. The receptor's source is a human donor who donated a stem cell graft to a child with acute myeloid leukemia. The source was PBMCs from the stem cell graft donor, collected from the stem cell graft. This chain connects TRBV5-1 to TRBJ2-1, with D perhaps TRBD1 or TRBD2 (5 bases each). CDR3 nucleotide sequence: TGCGCCAGCAGTCCGCCGGGGCCCTACAATGAGCAGTTCTTC. Translation: CASSPPGPYNEQFF.